The 29 T cell receptor beta chains below come from one sample, sequenced in a study of T cell responses to AZD1222 COVID-19 vaccine. The repertoire was sequenced with immunoSEQ multiplex PCR; TCRdb's copy has only in-frame clones and lacks some. This table has more than 95,000 clones, 90% appearing once. Sequences were derived from peripheral blood, sampled on day 0 of AZD1222 vaccination. These receptor sequences come from an adult in good health.

The CDR3 sequence: CASSVVWTSGRWTDTQYF. CDR3 DNA sequence: TGTGCCAGCAGTGTGGTTTGGACTAGCGGGAGATGGACAGATACGCAGTATTTT. This chain joins TRBV25-1 and TRBJ2-3; 13 bases are shared with TRBD2. Germline lookup yields CDR1 MGHDK and CDR2 SYGVNS. V was pared by 4 bases and J by 3 bases, with 10 bases of the junction left unmatched. The CDR3 contains 18 residues.

The rearrangement joins TRBV19 to TRBJ2-5; TRBD2 is a possible D gene (5 bases). This CDR3 comprises 13 residues. CDR1 is LNHDA, CDR2 SQIVND, per germline (reference sequence). V dropped 5 bases and J dropped 2 bases, with 9 bases sitting between them. The chain's CDR3 is CASSFPGQETQYF. The CDR3, as DNA: TGTGCCAGTAGTTTTCCGGGACAAGAGACCCAGTACTTC.

This chain joins TRBV5-6 and TRBJ1-5; the D gene is possibly TRBD1 (6 bases). The germline V gene has CDR1 SGHDT and CDR2 YYEEEE. This CDR3 contains 15 residues. Between the trimmed V and J ends, which lost 2 bases and 7 bases, there was a span of 16 bases. The CDR3 DNA is TGTGCCAGCAGCTTCGGAGCAGCAGGGGTCCAGCCCCAGCATTTT. It codes for CASSFGAAGVQPQHF.

With respect to this clone: Relative to the germline gene, one junction end is altered; a read error may explain this. Other nucleotide sequences from this sample produce the same CDR3. The chain combines TRBV10-2 with TRBJ2-7, with a tentative D call TRBD1 (6 bases). From germline, CDR1 is WSHSY and CDR2 SAAADI. CDR3 length: 17 residues. The CDR3 protein is CASSESIWTALPYEQYF. In nucleotides, the CDR3 is TGCGCCAGCAGTGAGTCGATTTGGACAGCGTTGCCCTACGAGCAATACTTC.

J is TRBJ1-2 and V is TRBV28; TRBD1 matches 8 bases. V lost 4 bases and J lost 5; bases outside the gene matches: 9. Germline V gene data show CDR1 as MDHEN and CDR2 as SYDVKM. CDR3 size: 15 residues. The CDR3 DNA follows: TGTGCCAGCAGTTCCACCGGGACAGGAAAATATGGCTACACCTTC. Translation: CASSSTGTGKYGYTF.

This chain's CDR3 is CASSMLLSSYEQYF. The CDR3 coding sequence is TGTGCCAGTAGTATGCTCCTCAGCTCCTACGAGCAGTACTTC. This chain uses TRBV19 with TRBJ2-7; D not resolved. The germline V and J ends were trimmed by 3 bases and 0 bases, with 9 bases remaining between them. This CDR3 is built from 14 residues. Looked up from germline, CDR1 is LNHDA and CDR2 is SQIVND (reference sequence).

The V and J genes are TRBV29-1 and TRBJ2-7; 8 bases are a match to TRBD2. CDR1 and CDR2 from the germline V gene are SQVTM and ANQGSEA. This CDR3 has 14 amino acids. Trimming cost V 6 bases and J 1 base; bases outside gene matches: 8. Here the CDR3 reads CSVSTSGYSYEQYF. In DNA, the CDR3 is TGCAGCGTCTCTACTAGCGGATATTCCTACGAGCAGTACTTC.

V gene TRBV9 combines with J gene TRBJ1-1; 7 bases agree with TRBD1. The V gene's germline CDR1 is SGDLS and CDR2 YYNGEE. V lost 4 bases and J lost 5; bases outside the gene matches: 5. The CDR3 is 13 residues long. This CDR3 is CASSLQGGTEAFF. The CDR3 bases are TGTGCCAGCAGCCTCCAGGGGGGGACTGAAGCTTTCTTT.

The chain couples TRBV6-1 to TRBJ1-5, with D possibly matching TRBD1 (5 bases). The ends were cut back, 1 base at V and 7 bases at J, with 11 bases in the middle. Germline-derived CDR1 and CDR2 are MNHNS and SASEGT. The CDR3 covers 14 residues. The DNA of the CDR3 is TGTGCCAGCAGTGAAGTAGGGGTCGGGCAGCCCCAGCATTTT. It encodes CASSEVGVGQPQHF.

The chain recombines TRBV6-1 with TRBJ1-2; D might be TRBD1 (5 bases). The CDR3 length is 19 residues. Germline V gene data show CDR1 as MNHNS and CDR2 as SASEGT. V lost 2 bases, J lost 5 bases, and 27 bases lay in between. The CDR3: CASSEQTGGRGTAPYGYTF. DNA of the CDR3: TGTGCCAGCAGTGAACAAACGGGAGGGAGGGGCACGGCACCATATGGCTACACCTTC.

The genes are TRBV28 and TRBJ2-1, with TRBD2 identical over 7 bases. Unmatched junction bases numbered 5, after V lost 6 bases and J lost 3 bases. Germline CDR1 MDHEN, CDR2 SYDVKM. CDR3 length equals 14 residues. As DNA, the CDR3 is TGTGCCAGCAGCTACGGGACTAACTACAATGAGCAGTTCTTC. It codes for CASSYGTNYNEQFF.

The CDR3 coding sequence is TGTGCCAGCAGCTCACTAGCGGGATCCACAGATACGCAGTATTTT. Its protein is CASSSLAGSTDTQYF. The chain is built from TRBV7-2 and TRBJ2-3; 10 bases are shared with TRBD2. J gave up 2 bases and V 4 bases, and 3 bases lay outside the gene matches. Germline CDR1 is SGHTA and CDR2 is FQGNSA. CDR3 length: 15 amino acids.

The chain uses TRBV27 and TRBJ2-1; TRBD2 aligns across 9 bases. Germline CDR1 reads MNHEY; CDR2 reads SMNVEV (reference sequence). This CDR3 is 17 amino acids long. Trimming cost V 8 bases and J 1 base; bases outside gene matches: 12. The CDR3 coding sequence is TGTGCCAGCGGTCGGCGAGTAGCGGGAGTTTCCTACAATGAGCAGTTCTTC. Amino acids: CASGRRVAGVSYNEQFF.

V usage is TRBV7-9 and J usage is TRBJ1-4; no reliable D call. This CDR3 spans 13 amino acids. From germline, CDR1 is SEHNR and CDR2 FQNEAQ (reference sequence). V was trimmed by 3 bases and J by 0 bases, leaving 2 bases between them. DNA for the CDR3: TGTGCCAGCAGCTTTACAACTAATGAAAAACTGTTTTTT. It specifies CASSFTTNEKLFF.

This clone turned up a few times. V gene TRBV6-6 combines with J gene TRBJ2-3; 8 bases fit TRBD1. V lost 6 bases, J lost 2 bases, and 4 bases stayed unmatched. This CDR3 spans 14 amino acids. The V gene's germline CDR1 is MNHNY and CDR2 SVGAGI (reference sequence). Here the CDR3 reads CASSRDRITDTQYF. CDR3 sequence (DNA): TGTGCCAGCAGCCGGGACAGGATCACAGATACGCAGTATTTT.

CDR3 region: CATSSSGSYEQFF. CDR3 coding DNA: TGTGCCACCAGTTCTAGCGGGAGCTATGAGCAGTTCTTC. This sequence joins TRBV24-1 and TRBJ2-1, with 10 bases lining up with TRBD2. CDR1 and CDR2 from the germline V gene are KGHDR and SFDVKD. This CDR3 is built from 13 residues. V gave up 6 bases and J gave up 8 bases; unmatched junction bases: 3.

Remarks on this clone: Other nucleotide sequences from this sample produce the same CDR3. This chain joins TRBV14 and TRBJ2-5; 9 nucleotides line up with TRBD2. The CDR3 totals 16 residues. Per the germline V gene, CDR1 is SGHDN and CDR2 is FVKESK. Germline trimming cut 1 base from V and 1 base from J; bases unmatched to any gene: 4. The DNA of the CDR3 is TGTGCCAGCAGCCAAGGGTTACTAGCGGGCCAAGAGACCCAGTACTTC. Protein product: CASSQGLLAGQETQYF.

The rearrangement uses TRBV5-1 and TRBJ1-1; possible D gene TRBD1, 5 bases. The germline gives CDR1 SGHRS, CDR2 YFSETQ. This CDR3 is built from 14 residues. V was pared by 4 bases and J by 3 bases, with 13 bases between. The CDR3 nucleotides read TGCGCCAGCAGCCAGCGGGGGGGATACACTGAAGCTTTCTTT. This gives the protein CASSQRGGYTEAFF.

The V and J genes are TRBV11-3 and TRBJ2-2, with no clear D. CDR1 SGHNT and CDR2 YENEEA come from the germline V gene. V was clipped by 1 base and J by 2 bases, with 5 bases between them. CDR3 size: 14 residues. CDR3 in amino acids: CASSLALNTGELFF. CDR3 nucleotide sequence: TGTGCCAGCAGCTTAGCTCTTAACACCGGGGAGCTGTTTTTT.

V is TRBV7-9 and J is TRBJ1-5; 7 bases agree with TRBD1. V was pared by 1 base and J by 9 bases, with 3 bases of the junction left unmatched. Germline CDR1 and CDR2: SEHNR and FQNEAQ (reference sequence). This CDR3 spans 13 amino acids. The CDR3 is CASSLEGAPPQHF. Here the CDR3 DNA reads TGTGCCAGCAGCTTAGAGGGGGCGCCGCCCCAGCATTTT.

The chain is built from TRBV2 and TRBJ2-3; no clear D. Trimming stripped 8 bases from V and 1 base from J, with 4 bases between. Germline lookup yields CDR1 SNHLY and CDR2 FYNNEI. The CDR3 is 11 residues long. The CDR3 reads CASLGTDTQYF. The CDR3 nucleotides are TGTGCCAGCCTGGGCACAGATACGCAGTATTTT.

The chain recombines TRBV7-2 with TRBJ2-4; D uncertain. Per germline, CDR1 SGHTA and CDR2 FQGNSA. Trimming left V 4 bases short and J 0 bases short, with 13 bases between. The CDR3 covers 16 residues. The CDR3 DNA sequence: TGTGCCAGCAGCTCCCAACTTGGGCTAGCCAAAAACATTCAGTACTTC. Protein product: CASSSQLGLAKNIQYF.

The rearrangement links TRBV28 to TRBJ1-3; possibly TRBD1 for D (5 bases). The CDR3 loop spans 15 amino acids. CDR1 is MDHEN and CDR2 is SYDVKM in the germline V gene. The V end was cut by 4 bases, the J end by 0 bases, with 10 bases between. In nucleotides, the CDR3 is TGTGCCAGCAGTTCGAGGGGATTCTCTGGAAACACCATATATTTT. Residues: CASSSRGFSGNTIYF.

The chain employs TRBV28 and TRBJ1-4, with D tentatively TRBD1 (6 bases). The length of the CDR3 is 14 residues. V was cut by 1 base and J by 6 bases, with 9 bases left in between. Germline V gene sequence: CDR1 MDHEN, CDR2 SYDVKM. The CDR3 nucleotides read TGTGCCAGCAGTTTATTCCAGGGGTATGAAAAACTGTTTTTT. As protein: CASSLFQGYEKLFF.

The gene calls are TRBV7-2 and TRBJ2-1; 7 positions match TRBD2. The trim removed 4 bases at V and 4 bases at J, leaving 13 bases unmatched. Germline CDR1 and CDR2: SGHTA and FQGNSA. This CDR3 is built from 17 residues. The CDR3: CASSSPPGGSAYNEQFF. The CDR3 DNA is TGTGCCAGCAGCTCCCCCCCGGGCGGGAGTGCTTACAATGAGCAGTTCTTC.

The CDR3 loop reads CASSLGGSKNIQYF. CDR3 DNA: TGTGCCAGCAGCTTAGGGGGGAGCAAAAACATTCAGTACTTC. The rearrangement links TRBV7-2 to TRBJ2-4, with D perhaps assigned TRBD1 or TRBD2 (5 bases each). The CDR3 contains 14 residues. Trimming left V 1 base short and J 3 bases short, with 7 bases between. The germline CDR1 and CDR2 sequences are SGHTA and FQGNSA.

This clone occurred once. The CDR3 DNA reads as TGTGCCAGCAGCGGGACAAAAGCGGCTAGCGGGAGAGGGGACCAAGAGACCCAGTACTTC. Translated, it gives CASSGTKAASGRGDQETQYF. The chain couples TRBV2 to TRBJ2-5, with 10 bases identical to TRBD2. CDR3 length equals 20 residues. V lost 6 bases to trimming and J lost 0 bases; unmatched junction nucleotides: 19. Germline CDR1 SNHLY, CDR2 FYNNEI.

This clone was observed a handful of times. This sequence joins TRBV9 and TRBJ1-4; perhaps TRBD1 as D (5 bases). With 4 bases removed from V and 6 bases from J, the gap between germline ends came to 13 bases. CDR1 and CDR2 (germline): SGDLS, YYNGEE. This CDR3 has 14 amino acids. CDR3 protein: CASSPGGDDEKLFF. The CDR3 DNA follows: TGTGCCAGCAGCCCAGGAGGGGACGATGAAAAACTGTTTTTT.

This chain joins TRBV27 and TRBJ2-1; the match to TRBD2 covers 8 bases. V shed 6 bases and J 10 bases; nucleotides not matched to a gene: 8. This CDR3 contains 13 residues. Germline lookup yields CDR1 MNHEY and CDR2 SMNVEV (reference sequence). Written as DNA, the CDR3 is TGTGCCAGCAGCTATTCTGGCGGGAGGGAGCAGTTCTTC. Protein product: CASSYSGGREQFF.